This TCR beta chain was identified in a study of naive and memory T cell subsets. The beta constant-region primer was an equimolar mix of two oligonucleotides covering TRBC1 and TRBC2. The ligated cDNA underwent four PCR rounds using SP2 and nested alpha and beta constant-region primers. One entry per CDR3 protein results from TCRdb running MiXCR on the UMI-ligation and nested PCR reads. This sample has 95,000 to 150,000 distinct CDR3 sequences; about 36% occur once, and the top ten carry roughly 0.86%. This clonotype has ten or more counts. The target antigen is unknown. General study results and limits: Activation and differentiation may alter RNA-based TCR counts.

Cells stained for CD3, CD4, CD8, CD45RA and CD27 were sorted into four subsets. This CDR3 is built from 15 residues. Germline V lookup: CDR1 ENHRY, CDR2 SYGVKD. Trimming at V came to 4 bases and at J to 5 bases, leaving 5 bases not matched to a gene. Material: central memory CD4+ T cells from blood. The chain recombines TRBV10-3 with TRBJ2-3, with 11 bases identical to TRBD2. The TCR sequence derives from a human donor in good health. The chain's CDR3 is CAISVAGGHVDTQYF. In nucleotides, the CDR3 is TGTGCCATCAGTGTAGCGGGAGGGCATGTAGATACGCAGTATTTT.